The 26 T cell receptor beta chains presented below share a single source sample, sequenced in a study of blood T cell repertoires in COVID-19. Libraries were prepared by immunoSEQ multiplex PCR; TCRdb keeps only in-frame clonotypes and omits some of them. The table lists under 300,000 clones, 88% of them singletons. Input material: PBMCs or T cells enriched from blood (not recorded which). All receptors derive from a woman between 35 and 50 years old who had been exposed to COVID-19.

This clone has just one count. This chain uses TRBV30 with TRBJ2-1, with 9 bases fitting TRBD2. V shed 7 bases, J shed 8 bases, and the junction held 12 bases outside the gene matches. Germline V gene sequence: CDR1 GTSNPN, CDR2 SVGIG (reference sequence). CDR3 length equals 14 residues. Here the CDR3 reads CASGKASGDYEQFF. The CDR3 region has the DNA TGTGCCTCGGGGAAGGCTAGCGGGGATTATGAGCAGTTCTTC.

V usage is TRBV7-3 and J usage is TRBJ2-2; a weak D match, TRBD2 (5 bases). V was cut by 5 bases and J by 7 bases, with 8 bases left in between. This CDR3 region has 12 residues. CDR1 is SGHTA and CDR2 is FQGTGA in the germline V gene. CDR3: CASSPRDGELFF. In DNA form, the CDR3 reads TGTGCCAGCAGCCCCCGGGACGGGGAGCTGTTTTTT.

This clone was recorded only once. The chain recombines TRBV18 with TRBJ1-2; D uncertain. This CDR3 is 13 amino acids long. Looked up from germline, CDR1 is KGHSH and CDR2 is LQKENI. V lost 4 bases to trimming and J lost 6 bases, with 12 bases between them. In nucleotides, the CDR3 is TGTGCCAGCTCACACCCCGGGAGGGATGGCTACACCTTC. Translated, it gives CASSHPGRDGYTF.

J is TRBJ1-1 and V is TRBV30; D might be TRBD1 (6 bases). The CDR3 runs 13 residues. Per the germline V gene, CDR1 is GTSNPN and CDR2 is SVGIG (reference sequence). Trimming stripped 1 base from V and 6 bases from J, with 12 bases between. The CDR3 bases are TGTGCCTGGAGTGCCCTGACAGGTTCTGAAGCTTTCTTT. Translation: CAWSALTGSEAFF.

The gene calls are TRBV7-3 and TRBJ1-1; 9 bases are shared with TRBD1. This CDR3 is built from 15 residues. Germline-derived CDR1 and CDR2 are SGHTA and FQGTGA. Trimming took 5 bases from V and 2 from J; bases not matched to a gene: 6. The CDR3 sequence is CASSAYRGPNTEAFF. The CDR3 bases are TGTGCCAGCAGCGCATACAGGGGGCCCAACACTGAAGCTTTCTTT. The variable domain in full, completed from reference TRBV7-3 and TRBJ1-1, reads GAGVSQTPSNKVTEKGKYVELRCDPISGHTALYWYRQSLGQGPEFLIYFQGTGAADDSGLPNDRFFAVRPEGSVSTLKIQRTERGDSAVYLCASSAYRGPNTEAFFGQGTRLTVV.

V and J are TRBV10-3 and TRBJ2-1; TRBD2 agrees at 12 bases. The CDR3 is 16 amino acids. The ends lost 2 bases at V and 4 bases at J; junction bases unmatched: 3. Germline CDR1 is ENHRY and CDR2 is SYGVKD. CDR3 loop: CAISEVTSGSYNEQFF. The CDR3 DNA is TGTGCCATCAGTGAGGTGACTAGCGGGAGTTACAATGAGCAGTTCTTC.

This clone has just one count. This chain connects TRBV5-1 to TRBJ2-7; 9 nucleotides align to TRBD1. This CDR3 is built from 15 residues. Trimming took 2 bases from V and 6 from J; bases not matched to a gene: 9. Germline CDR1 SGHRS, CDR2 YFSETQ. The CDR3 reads CASSLGQGFRGEQYF. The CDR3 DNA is TGCGCCAGCAGCTTAGGACAGGGGTTTCGCGGCGAGCAGTACTTC.

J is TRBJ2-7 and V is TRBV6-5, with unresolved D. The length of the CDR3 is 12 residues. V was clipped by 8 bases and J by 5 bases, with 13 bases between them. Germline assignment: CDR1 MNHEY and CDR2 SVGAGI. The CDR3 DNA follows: TGTGCCAGCCGAGACTCAAGGAACGAGCAGTACGTC. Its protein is CASRDSRNEQYV.

The CDR3 region is CASSLDYNPTYNEQFF. CDR3 DNA sequence: TGTGCCAGCAGCTTAGATTATAACCCTACCTACAATGAGCAGTTCTTC. The V gene is TRBV11-2, the J gene TRBJ2-1; no reliable D call. The ends were cut back, 0 bases at V and 2 bases at J, with 11 bases in the middle. Germline V gene sequence: CDR1 SGHAT, CDR2 FQNNGV. This CDR3 has 16 amino acids.

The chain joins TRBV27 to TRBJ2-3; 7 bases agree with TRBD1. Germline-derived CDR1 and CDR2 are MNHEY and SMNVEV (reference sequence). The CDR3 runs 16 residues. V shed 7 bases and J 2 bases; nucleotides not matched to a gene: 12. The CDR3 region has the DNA TGTGCCAGCACCCCAAGCCCACAGGGGTACACAGATACGCAGTATTTT. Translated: CASTPSPQGYTDTQYF.

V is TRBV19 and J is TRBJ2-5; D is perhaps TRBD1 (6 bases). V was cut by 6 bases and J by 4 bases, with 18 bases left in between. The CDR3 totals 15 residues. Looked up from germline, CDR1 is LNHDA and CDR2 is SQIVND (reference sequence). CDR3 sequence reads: CASRSRDTPRETQYF. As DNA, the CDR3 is TGTGCCAGTAGGTCCAGGGACACCCCGCGAGAGACCCAGTACTTC.

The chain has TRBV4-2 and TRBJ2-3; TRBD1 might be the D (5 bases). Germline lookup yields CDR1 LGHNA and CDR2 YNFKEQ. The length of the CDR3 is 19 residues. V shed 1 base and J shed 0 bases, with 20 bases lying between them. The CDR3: CASSQVQGRKGMSTDTQYF. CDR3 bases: TGTGCCAGCAGCCAAGTTCAGGGCCGCAAGGGCATGAGCACAGATACGCAGTATTTT.

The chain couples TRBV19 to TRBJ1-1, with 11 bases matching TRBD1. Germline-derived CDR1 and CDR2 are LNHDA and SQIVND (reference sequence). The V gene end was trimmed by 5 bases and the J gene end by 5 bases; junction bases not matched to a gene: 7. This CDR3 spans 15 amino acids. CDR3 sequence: CASSPRGTGGTEAFF. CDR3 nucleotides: TGTGCCAGTAGTCCCAGGGGGACAGGGGGGACTGAAGCTTTCTTT.

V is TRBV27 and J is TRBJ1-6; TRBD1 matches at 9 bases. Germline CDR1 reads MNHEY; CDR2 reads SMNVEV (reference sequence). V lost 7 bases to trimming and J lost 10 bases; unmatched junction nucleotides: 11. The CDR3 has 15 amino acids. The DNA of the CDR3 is TGTGCCAGCACCTTATTGGGACAGGGTTACTCACCCCTCCACTTT. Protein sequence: CASTLLGQGYSPLHF.

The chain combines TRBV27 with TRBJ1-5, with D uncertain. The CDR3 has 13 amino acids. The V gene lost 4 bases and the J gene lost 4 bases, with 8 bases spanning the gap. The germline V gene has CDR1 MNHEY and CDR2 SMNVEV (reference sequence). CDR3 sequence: CASSSITNQPQHF. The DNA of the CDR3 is TGTGCCAGCAGTTCAATTACTAATCAGCCCCAGCATTTT.

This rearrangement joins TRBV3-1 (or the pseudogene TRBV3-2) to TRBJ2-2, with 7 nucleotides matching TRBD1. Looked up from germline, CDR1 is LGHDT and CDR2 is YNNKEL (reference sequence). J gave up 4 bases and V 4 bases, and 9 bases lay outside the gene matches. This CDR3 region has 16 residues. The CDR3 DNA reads TGTGCCAGCAGCCCCGACAGGGCTCGGGGCACCGGGGAGCTGTTTTTT. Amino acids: CASSPDRARGTGELFF.

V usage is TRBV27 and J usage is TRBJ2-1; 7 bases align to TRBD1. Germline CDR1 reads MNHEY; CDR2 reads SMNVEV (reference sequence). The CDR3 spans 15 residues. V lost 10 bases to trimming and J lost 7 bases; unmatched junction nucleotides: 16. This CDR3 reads CATETRGGPGNEQFF. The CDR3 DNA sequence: TGTGCCACAGAAACGAGAGGGGGCCCTGGGAATGAGCAGTTCTTC.

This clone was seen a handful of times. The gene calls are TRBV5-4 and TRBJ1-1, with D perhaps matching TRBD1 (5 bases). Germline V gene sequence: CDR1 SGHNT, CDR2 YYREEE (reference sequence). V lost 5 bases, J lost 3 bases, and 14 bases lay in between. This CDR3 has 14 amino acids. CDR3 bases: TGTGCCAGCAGTCCCGGGGGGGTCCACACTGAAGCTTTCTTT. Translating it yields CASSPGGVHTEAFF.

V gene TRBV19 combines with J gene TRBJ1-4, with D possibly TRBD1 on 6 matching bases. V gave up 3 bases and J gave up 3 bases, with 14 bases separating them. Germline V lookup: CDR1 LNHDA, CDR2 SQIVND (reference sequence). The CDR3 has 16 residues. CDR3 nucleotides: TGTGCCAGTAGTATCCGGGGGGGCTCTCCTAATGAAAAACTGTTTTTT. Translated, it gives CASSIRGGSPNEKLFF.

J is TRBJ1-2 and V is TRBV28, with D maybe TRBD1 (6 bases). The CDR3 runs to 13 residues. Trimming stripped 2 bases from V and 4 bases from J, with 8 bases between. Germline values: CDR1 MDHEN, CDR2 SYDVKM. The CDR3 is CASSLGGAYGYTF. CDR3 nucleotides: TGTGCCAGCAGTTTAGGGGGGGCCTATGGCTACACCTTC.

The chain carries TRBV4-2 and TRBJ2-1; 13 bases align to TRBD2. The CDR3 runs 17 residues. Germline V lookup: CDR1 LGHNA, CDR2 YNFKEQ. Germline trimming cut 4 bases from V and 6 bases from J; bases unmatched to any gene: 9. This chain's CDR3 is CASSPRLAGGQLNEQFF. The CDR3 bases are TGTGCCAGCAGCCCCCGACTAGCGGGGGGCCAACTCAATGAGCAGTTCTTC.

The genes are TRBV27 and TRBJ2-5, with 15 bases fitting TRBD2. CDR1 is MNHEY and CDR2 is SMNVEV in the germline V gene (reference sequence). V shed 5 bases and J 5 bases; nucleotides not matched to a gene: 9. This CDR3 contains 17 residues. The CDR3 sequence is CASSTRTSGGAMETQYF. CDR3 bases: TGTGCCAGCAGTACCCGGACTAGCGGGGGGGCCATGGAGACCCAGTACTTC.

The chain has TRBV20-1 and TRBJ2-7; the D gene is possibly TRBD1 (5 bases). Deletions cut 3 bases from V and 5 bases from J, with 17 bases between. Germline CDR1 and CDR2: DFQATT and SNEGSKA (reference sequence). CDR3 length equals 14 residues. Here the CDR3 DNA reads TGCAGTGCTAGTCACTCGGCAGGGCAACACGAGCAGTACTTC. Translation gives CSASHSAGQHEQYF.

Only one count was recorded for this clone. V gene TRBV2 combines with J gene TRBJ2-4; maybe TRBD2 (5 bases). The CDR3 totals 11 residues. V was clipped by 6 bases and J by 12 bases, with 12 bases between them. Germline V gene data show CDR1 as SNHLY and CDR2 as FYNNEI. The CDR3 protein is CASSEGETQYF. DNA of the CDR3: TGTGCCAGCAGCGAGGGTGAAACTCAGTACTTC.

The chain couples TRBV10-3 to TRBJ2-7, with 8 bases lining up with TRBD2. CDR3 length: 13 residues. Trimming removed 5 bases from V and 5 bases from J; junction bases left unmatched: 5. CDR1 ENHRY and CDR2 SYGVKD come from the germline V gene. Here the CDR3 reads CAISTRGGHEQYF. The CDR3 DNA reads TGTGCCATCAGTACCCGGGGGGGGCACGAGCAGTACTTC.

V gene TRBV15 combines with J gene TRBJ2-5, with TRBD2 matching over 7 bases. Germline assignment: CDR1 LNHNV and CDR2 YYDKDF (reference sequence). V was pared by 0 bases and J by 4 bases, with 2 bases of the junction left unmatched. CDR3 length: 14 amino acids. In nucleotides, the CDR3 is TGTGCCACCAGCAGAGAGCCTAGCGGAGAGACCCAGTACTTC. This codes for CATSREPSGETQYF.